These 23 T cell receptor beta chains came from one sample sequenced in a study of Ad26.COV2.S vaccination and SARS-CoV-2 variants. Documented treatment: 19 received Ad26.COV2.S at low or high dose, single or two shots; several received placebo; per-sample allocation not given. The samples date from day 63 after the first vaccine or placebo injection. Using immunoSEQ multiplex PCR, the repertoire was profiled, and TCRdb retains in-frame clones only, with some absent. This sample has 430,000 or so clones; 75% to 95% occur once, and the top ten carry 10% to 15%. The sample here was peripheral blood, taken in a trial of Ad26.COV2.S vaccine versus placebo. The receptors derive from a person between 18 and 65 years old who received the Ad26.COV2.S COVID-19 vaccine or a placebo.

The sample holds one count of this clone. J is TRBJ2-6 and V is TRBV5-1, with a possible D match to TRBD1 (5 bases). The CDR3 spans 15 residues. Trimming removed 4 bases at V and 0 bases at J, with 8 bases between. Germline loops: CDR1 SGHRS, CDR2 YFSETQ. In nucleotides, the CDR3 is TGCGCCAGCAGCATACAGGACTCTGGGGCCAACGTCCTGACTTTC. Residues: CASSIQDSGANVLTF.

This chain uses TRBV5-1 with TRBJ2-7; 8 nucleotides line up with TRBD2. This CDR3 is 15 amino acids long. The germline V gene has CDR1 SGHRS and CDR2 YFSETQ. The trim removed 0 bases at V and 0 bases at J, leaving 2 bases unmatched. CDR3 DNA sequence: TGCGCCAGCAGCTTGGCCGGGGGGGCCTCCTACGAGCAGTACTTC. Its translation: CASSLAGGASYEQYF.

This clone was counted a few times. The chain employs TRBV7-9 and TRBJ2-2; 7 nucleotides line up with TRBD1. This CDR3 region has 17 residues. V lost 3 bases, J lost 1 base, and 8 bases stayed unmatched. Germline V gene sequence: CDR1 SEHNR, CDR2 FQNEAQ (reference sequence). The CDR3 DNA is TGTGCCAGCAGCTTCCAACGGACAGGCGTGAACACCGGGGAGCTGTTTTTT. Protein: CASSFQRTGVNTGELFF.

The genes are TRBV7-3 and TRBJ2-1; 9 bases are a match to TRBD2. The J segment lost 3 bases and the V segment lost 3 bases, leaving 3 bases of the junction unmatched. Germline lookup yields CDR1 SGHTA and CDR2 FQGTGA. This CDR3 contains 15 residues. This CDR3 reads CASSLTSGLYNEQFF. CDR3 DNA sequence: TGTGCCAGCAGCTTGACTAGCGGACTCTACAATGAGCAGTTCTTC. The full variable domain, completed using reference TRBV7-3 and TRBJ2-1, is GAGVSQTPSNKVTEKGKYVELRCDPISGHTALYWYRQSLGQGPEFLIYFQGTGAADDSGLPNDRFFAVRPEGSVSTLKIQRTERGDSAVYLCASSLTSGLYNEQFFGPGTRLTVL.

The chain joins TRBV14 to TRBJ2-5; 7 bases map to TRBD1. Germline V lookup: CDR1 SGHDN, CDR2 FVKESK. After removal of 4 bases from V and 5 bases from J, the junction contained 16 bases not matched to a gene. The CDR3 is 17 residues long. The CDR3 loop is CASSPRQRQGSGETQYF. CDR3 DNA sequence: TGTGCCAGCAGCCCTCGCCAAAGACAGGGATCGGGGGAGACCCAGTACTTC.

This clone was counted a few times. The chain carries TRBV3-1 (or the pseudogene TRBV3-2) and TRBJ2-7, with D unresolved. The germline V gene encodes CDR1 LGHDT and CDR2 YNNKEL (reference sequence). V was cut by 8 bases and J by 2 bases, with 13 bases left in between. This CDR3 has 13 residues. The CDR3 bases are TGTGCCAGCCCCTACTTCGAGCCCTACGAGCAGTACTTC. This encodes CASPYFEPYEQYF.

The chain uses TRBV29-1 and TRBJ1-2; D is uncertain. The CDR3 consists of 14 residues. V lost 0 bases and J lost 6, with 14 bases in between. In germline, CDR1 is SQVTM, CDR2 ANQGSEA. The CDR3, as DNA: TGCAGCGTTGAAGAACCCACAATAAGACATGGCTACACCTTC. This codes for CSVEEPTIRHGYTF.

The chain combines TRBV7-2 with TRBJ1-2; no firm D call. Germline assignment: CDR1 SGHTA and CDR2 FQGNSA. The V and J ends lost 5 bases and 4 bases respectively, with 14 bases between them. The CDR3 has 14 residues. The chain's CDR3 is CASSRAQRVYGYTF. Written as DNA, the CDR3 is TGTGCCAGCAGCCGCGCACAGCGAGTCTATGGCTACACCTTC.

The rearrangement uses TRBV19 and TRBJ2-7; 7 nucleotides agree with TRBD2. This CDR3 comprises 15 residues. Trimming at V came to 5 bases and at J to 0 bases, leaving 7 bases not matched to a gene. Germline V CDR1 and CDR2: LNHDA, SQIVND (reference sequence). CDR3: CASSSPWGGSYEQYF. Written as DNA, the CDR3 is TGTGCCAGTAGTTCCCCTTGGGGGGGCTCCTACGAGCAGTACTTC. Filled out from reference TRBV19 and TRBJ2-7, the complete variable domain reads DGGITQSPKYLFRKEGQNVTLSCEQNLNHDAMYWYRQDPGQGLRLIYYSQIVNDFQKGDIAEGYSVSREKKESFPLTVTSAQKNPTAFYLCASSSPWGGSYEQYFGPGTRLTVT.

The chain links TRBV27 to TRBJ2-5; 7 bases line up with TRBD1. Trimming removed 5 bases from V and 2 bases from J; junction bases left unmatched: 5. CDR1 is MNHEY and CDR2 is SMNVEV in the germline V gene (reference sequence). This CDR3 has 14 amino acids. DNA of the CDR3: TGTGCCAGCAGTCAAGACAGGGATCAAGAGACCCAGTACTTC. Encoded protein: CASSQDRDQETQYF.

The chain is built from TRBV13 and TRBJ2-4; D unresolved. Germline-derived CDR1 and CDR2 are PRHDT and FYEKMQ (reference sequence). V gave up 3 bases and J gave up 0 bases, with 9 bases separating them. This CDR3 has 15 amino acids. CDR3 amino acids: CASSFRQQAKNIQYF. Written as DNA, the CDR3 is TGTGCCAGCAGCTTTAGGCAGCAAGCCAAAAACATTCAGTACTTC.

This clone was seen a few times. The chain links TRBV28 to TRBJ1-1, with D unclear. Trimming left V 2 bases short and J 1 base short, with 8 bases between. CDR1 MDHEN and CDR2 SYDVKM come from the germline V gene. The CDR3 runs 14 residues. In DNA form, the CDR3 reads TGTGCCAGCAGTTTAGGTTTGAAGAACACTGAAGCTTTCTTT. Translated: CASSLGLKNTEAFF.

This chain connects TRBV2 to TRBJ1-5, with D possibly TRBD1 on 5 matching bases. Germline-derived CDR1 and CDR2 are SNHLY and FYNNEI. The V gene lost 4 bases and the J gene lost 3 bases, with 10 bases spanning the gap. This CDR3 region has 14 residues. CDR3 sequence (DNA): TGTGCCAGCAGTGGGCAGGGCCCCAATCAGCCCCAGCATTTT. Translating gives CASSGQGPNQPQHF. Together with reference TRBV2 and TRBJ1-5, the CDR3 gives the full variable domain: EPEVTQTPSHQVTQMGQEVILRCVPISNHLYFYWYRQILGQKVEFLVSFYNNEISEKSEIFDDQFSVERPDGSNFTLKIRSTKLEDSAMYFCASSGQGPNQPQHFGDGTRLSIL.

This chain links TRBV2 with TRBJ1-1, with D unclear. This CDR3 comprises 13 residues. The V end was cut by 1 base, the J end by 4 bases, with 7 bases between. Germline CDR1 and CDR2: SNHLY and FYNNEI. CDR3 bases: TGTGCCAGCAGTGAAGTAGGGTTCACTGAAGCTTTCTTT. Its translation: CASSEVGFTEAFF.

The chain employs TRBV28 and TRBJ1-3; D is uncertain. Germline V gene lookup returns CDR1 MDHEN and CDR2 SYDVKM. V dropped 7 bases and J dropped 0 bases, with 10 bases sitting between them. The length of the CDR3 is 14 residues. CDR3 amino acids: CASMKASSGNTIYF. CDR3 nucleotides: TGTGCCAGCATGAAGGCTAGCTCTGGAAACACCATATATTTT.

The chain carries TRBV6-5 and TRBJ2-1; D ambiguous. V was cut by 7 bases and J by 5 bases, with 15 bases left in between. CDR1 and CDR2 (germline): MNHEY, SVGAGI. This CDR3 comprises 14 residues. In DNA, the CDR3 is TGTGCCAGCACTTGGTTCGGGCCACACAATGAGCAGTTCTTC. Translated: CASTWFGPHNEQFF.

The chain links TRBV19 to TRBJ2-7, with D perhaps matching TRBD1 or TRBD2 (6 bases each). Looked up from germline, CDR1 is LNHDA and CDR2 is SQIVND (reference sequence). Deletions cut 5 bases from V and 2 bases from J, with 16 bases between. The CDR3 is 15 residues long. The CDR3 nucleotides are TGTGCCAGTAGTCCCGTCCCCGGGGGCCCCTACGAGCAGTACTTC. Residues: CASSPVPGGPYEQYF.

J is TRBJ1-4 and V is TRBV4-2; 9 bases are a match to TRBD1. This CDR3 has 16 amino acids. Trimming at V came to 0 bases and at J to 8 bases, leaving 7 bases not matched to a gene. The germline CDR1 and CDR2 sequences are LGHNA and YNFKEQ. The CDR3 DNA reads TGTGCCAGCAGCCAAGAGACCGGGACAGGGTGGGAAAAACTGTTTTTT. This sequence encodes CASSQETGTGWEKLFF.

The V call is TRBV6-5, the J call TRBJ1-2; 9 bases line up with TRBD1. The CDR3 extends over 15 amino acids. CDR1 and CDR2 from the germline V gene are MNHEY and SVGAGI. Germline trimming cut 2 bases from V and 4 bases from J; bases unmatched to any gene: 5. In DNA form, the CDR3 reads TGTGCCAGCAGTTACGGGACAGGGAGCCTCTATGGCTACACCTTC. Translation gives CASSYGTGSLYGYTF.

CDR3 residues: CASSQDTGEVTGELFF. In nucleotides, the CDR3 is TGTGCCAGCAGCCAAGACACAGGGGAAGTAACCGGGGAGCTGTTTTTT. This chain uses TRBV4-2 with TRBJ2-2, with 7 positions matching TRBD1. The CDR3 covers 16 residues. The V gene's germline CDR1 is LGHNA and CDR2 YNFKEQ. Trimming at V came to 0 bases and at J to 5 bases, leaving 6 bases not matched to a gene.

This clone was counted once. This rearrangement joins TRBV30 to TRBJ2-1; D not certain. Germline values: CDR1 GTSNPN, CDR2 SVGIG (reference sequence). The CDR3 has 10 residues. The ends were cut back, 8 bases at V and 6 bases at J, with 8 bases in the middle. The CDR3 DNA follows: TGTGCCGCATTTTCCAATGAGCAGTTCTTC. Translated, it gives CAAFSNEQFF.

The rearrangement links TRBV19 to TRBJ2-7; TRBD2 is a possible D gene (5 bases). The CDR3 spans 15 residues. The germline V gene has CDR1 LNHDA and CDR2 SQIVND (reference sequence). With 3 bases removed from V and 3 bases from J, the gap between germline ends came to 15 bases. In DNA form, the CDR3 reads TGTGCCAGTAGTATGGGAGTGGGGTATCACTACGAGCAGTACTTC. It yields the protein CASSMGVGYHYEQYF.

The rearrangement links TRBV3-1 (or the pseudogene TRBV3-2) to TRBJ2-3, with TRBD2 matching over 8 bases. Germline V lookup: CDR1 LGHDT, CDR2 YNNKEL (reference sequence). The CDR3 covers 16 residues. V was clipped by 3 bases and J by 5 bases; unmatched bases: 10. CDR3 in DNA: TGTGCCAGCAGCCAGAGGAGCGGGAGTGGGGTAGATACGCAGTATTTT. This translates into CASSQRSGSGVDTQYF.